This TCR beta chain was sequenced during a study of post-analysis software for immune sequencing data. Findings and limits, study-wide: Controls had lower frequencies than patients of 4 or 5 TRBV segments, which included TRBV5-6, TRBV5-1 and TRBV20-1.

Only a few counts were recorded for this clonotype. Its target is unknown. The TCR beta cDNA libraries contained unique molecular identifiers. TCRdb ran MiXCR on the PCR reads and lists one entry per CDR3 protein. Of around 400,000 distinct CDR3 sequences listed, 30% to 45% are singletons. The CDR3 extends over 14 amino acids. Per the germline V gene, CDR1 is MNHEY and CDR2 is SVGAGI. V gave up 4 bases and J gave up 6 bases, with 15 bases separating them. The chain is built from TRBV6-5 and TRBJ1-1; maybe TRBD1 (5 bases). The sequenced material came from blood. This TCR was sampled from a girl between 5 and 17 years old with multiple sclerosis. CDR3: CASSSNIGEPEAFF. CDR3 nucleotides: TGTGCCAGCAGTTCGAATATAGGGGAACCTGAAGCTTTCTTT.